This T cell receptor beta chain was profiled in a study of OX40 agonist ivuxolimab in advanced cancers. Germline V gene lookup returns CDR1 SGHRS and CDR2 YFSETQ. Trimming pared 4 bases from V and 6 bases from J, leaving 10 bases between. This CDR3 is built from 12 residues. The assay was immunoSEQ multiplex PCR, and TCRdb's table has in-frame clones only and misses some. The profile shows approximately 77,000 clones, approximately 92% of them singletons. The starting material was CD4+ or CD8+ T cells sorted from blood, obtained in a trial of the OX40 agonist ivuxolimab. This clonotype was obtained from an adult with an advanced solid tumor such as melanoma, head and neck, liver or kidney cancer. The chain is built from TRBV5-1 and TRBJ1-2, with no clear D. The CDR3 here is CASSRTADGYTF. In nucleotides, the CDR3 is TGCGCCAGCAGCAGGACGGCCGATGGCTACACCTTC. Full variable domain (missing parts from reference TRBV5-1 and TRBJ1-2): KAGVTQTPRYLIKTRGQQVTLSCSPISGHRSVSWYQQTPGQGLQFLFEYFSETQRNKGNFPGRFSGRQFSNSRSEMNVSTLELGDSALYLCASSRTADGYTFGSGTRLTVV.